This T cell receptor beta chain was documented in a study of breast tumors, draining lymph nodes, adjacent tissues. One entry per CDR3 protein results from TCRdb running MiXCR on the multiplex PCR reads. The sample shows some 25,000 distinct CDR3 sequences, 23% of them seen only once. CDR1 and CDR2 from the germline V gene are LNHNV and YYDKDF (reference sequence). Trimming cost V 3 bases and J 1 base, with 6 bases left between them. CDR3 size: 13 residues. The chain couples TRBV15 to TRBJ1-1; D not certain. This TCR was sampled from a female donor with breast cancer. Some clones in this sample may be carry-over from other donors' samples. Sequenced sample: breast tumor tissue. The CDR3, as DNA: TGTGCCACCAGCAGGAGGGAGAACACTGAAGCTTTCTTT. It specifies CATSRRENTEAFF.